This passage covers 22 T cell receptor beta chains from one sample sequenced in a study of control samples from healthy donors and cancer patients (dated by TCRdb to 2019 to 2021). The receptor library was made with the immunoSEQ multiplex PCR assay. Sourced from immuneACCESS, this table was stored by TCRdb with only in-frame sequences that have V and J called. A share of the clones is absent; for the studies checked, an unresolved V gene accounts for under half, and the remainder has no known explanation. The sample records about 160,000 clones, 70% to 90% of which are singletons. Clones ranked in the top ten supply about 12% of the sample. The specimen was blood. These receptor sequences come from a young man in good health.

The V and J genes are TRBV9 and TRBJ2-3; the D gene is possibly TRBD1 (6 bases). The V gene lost 2 bases and the J gene lost 3 bases, with 7 bases spanning the gap. Germline CDR1 SGDLS, CDR2 YYNGEE. CDR3 length equals 13 residues. CDR3 DNA: TGTGCCAGCAGCGTTACAGGGACAGATACGCAGTATTTT. Translated: CASSVTGTDTQYF. Variable domain in full (rest from reference TRBV9 and TRBJ2-3): DSGVTQTPKHLITATGQRVTLRCSPRSGDLSVYWYQQSLDQGLQFLIQYYNGEERAKGNILERFSAQQFPDLHSELNLSSLELGDSALYFCASSVTGTDTQYFGPGTRLTVL.

J is TRBJ1-4 and V is TRBV24-1; possibly TRBD1 for D (5 bases). Trimming removed 3 bases from V and 0 bases from J, with 16 bases in between. Germline V gene data show CDR1 as KGHDR and CDR2 as SFDVKD. The CDR3 contains 18 residues. As DNA, the CDR3 is TGTGCCACCAGTGATCCCACAGCCAGGGCCGCAACTAATGAAAAACTGTTTTTT. Translation gives CATSDPTARAATNEKLFF.

The CDR3 reads CASSLAGGPANEQFF. CDR3 nucleotide sequence: TGTGCCAGCAGCTTAGCGGGAGGGCCTGCCAATGAGCAGTTCTTC. This chain links TRBV5-5 with TRBJ2-1; 10 bases line up with TRBD2. With V trimmed by 2 bases and J by 6 bases, 5 bases remained unmatched. Germline V lookup: CDR1 SGHKS, CDR2 YYEKEE (reference sequence). The CDR3 is made up of 15 amino acids.

CDR3 loop: CASSQGSGQGKETQYF. In DNA, the CDR3 is TGCGCCAGCAGCCAAGGAAGCGGACAGGGTAAGGAGACCCAGTACTTC. The chain carries TRBV4-1 and TRBJ2-5; 8 bases are a match to TRBD1. The CDR3 sequence is 16 residues long. V dropped 1 base and J dropped 5; count of bases not matched to a gene: 9. Germline-derived CDR1 and CDR2 are MGHRA and YSYEKL.

CDR3: CASSPPGQGPFYFSYNEQFF. The CDR3 nucleotides are TGTGCCAGCAGCCCTCCGGGACAGGGGCCCTTTTATTTCTCCTACAATGAGCAGTTCTTC. The chain recombines TRBV5-5 with TRBJ2-1; 10 bases map to TRBD1. This CDR3 region has 20 residues. The ends lost 4 bases at V and 0 bases at J; junction bases unmatched: 16. Germline V gene sequence: CDR1 SGHKS, CDR2 YYEKEE (reference sequence).

The chain couples TRBV19 to TRBJ1-2; TRBD1 agrees at 10 bases. The trim removed 4 bases at V and 6 bases at J, leaving 11 bases unmatched. CDR3 length: 16 residues. The germline V gene has CDR1 LNHDA and CDR2 SQIVND (reference sequence). CDR3 in DNA: TGTGCCAGTAGTAGGGGCCGGAGACAGGGGGCCGATGGCTACACCTTC. As protein: CASSRGRRQGADGYTF.

The rearrangement uses TRBV18 and TRBJ1-1; D perhaps matches TRBD1 (5 bases). This CDR3 has 14 amino acids. V lost 3 bases, J lost 1 base, and 9 bases lay in between. Germline values: CDR1 KGHSH, CDR2 LQKENI. CDR3 sequence reads: CASSPGDRNTEAFF. The CDR3 DNA follows: TGTGCCAGCTCACCGGGGGACCGGAACACTGAAGCTTTCTTT.

This chain uses TRBV7-6 with TRBJ1-5, with a tentative D call TRBD1 (5 bases). This CDR3 region has 15 residues. Germline V gene lookup returns CDR1 SGHVS and CDR2 FNYEAQ. The V end was cut by 4 bases, the J end by 1 base, with 11 bases between. The CDR3 sequence: CASSYNQGSNQPQHF. In DNA form, the CDR3 reads TGTGCCAGCAGCTATAATCAGGGAAGCAATCAGCCCCAGCATTTT.

The chain is built from TRBV3-1 (or the pseudogene TRBV3-2) and TRBJ1-1; 7 positions agree with TRBD1. The CDR3 covers 13 residues. Germline V gives CDR1 LGHDT, CDR2 YNNKEL (reference sequence). V shed 1 base, J shed 8 bases, and the junction held 4 bases outside the gene matches. The CDR3: CASSQGQGVEAFF. The CDR3 DNA sequence: TGTGCCAGCAGCCAAGGACAGGGTGTGGAAGCTTTCTTT.

The gene calls are TRBV15 and TRBJ1-5; D call uncertain. V was cut by 1 base and J by 2 bases, with 9 bases left in between. Germline CDR1 LNHNV, CDR2 YYDKDF (reference sequence). The CDR3 is 15 amino acids. Here the CDR3 DNA reads TGTGCCACCAGCAGAGGGGTGGAGGGCAATCAGCCCCAGCATTTT. Protein: CATSRGVEGNQPQHF.

The chain links TRBV4-2 to TRBJ2-7, with D perhaps matching TRBD1 or TRBD2 (5 bases each). The CDR3 has 13 residues. Germline V gives CDR1 LGHNA, CDR2 YNFKEQ. Trimming took 5 bases from V and 7 from J, leaving 15 bases between them. In DNA, the CDR3 is TGTGCCAGCAGCGCTGGGACCAAAAAAGAGCAGTACTTC. Its translation: CASSAGTKKEQYF.

The genes are TRBV3-1 (or the pseudogene TRBV3-2) and TRBJ2-7; a possible D gene is TRBD2 (5 bases). The CDR3 consists of 16 residues. Germline CDR1 LGHDT, CDR2 YNNKEL (reference sequence). V was clipped by 0 bases and J by 2 bases, with 14 bases between them. Here the CDR3 reads CASSQDLSGLPYEQYF. In DNA form, the CDR3 reads TGTGCCAGCAGCCAAGATCTGAGCGGACTCCCCTACGAGCAGTACTTC.

V usage is TRBV9 and J usage is TRBJ2-3; D is possibly TRBD2 (6 bases). Germline V gene data show CDR1 as SGDLS and CDR2 as YYNGEE. Trimming left V 0 bases short and J 2 bases short, with 10 bases between. The CDR3 has 15 residues. CDR3 sequence (DNA): TGTGCCAGCAGCGTAGGCGGGGCCCTCACAGATACGCAGTATTTT. Its protein product is CASSVGGALTDTQYF.

This clone was seen more than once but under ten times. The rearrangement links TRBV18 to TRBJ1-1; weak D call: TRBD1 (5 bases). The CDR3 covers 13 residues. Germline CDR1 reads KGHSH; CDR2 reads LQKENI. Trimming shortened V by 3 bases and J by 10 bases, and 15 bases separated the two germline ends. The CDR3 DNA reads as TGTGCCAGCTCACCCGGGGCGGTCCAGCCAGCTTTCTTT. It specifies CASSPGAVQPAFF.

CDR3 sequence: CASSQDTRGRDGYTF. The CDR3 nucleotides are TGTGCCAGCAGCCAAGATACGAGGGGGCGAGATGGCTACACCTTC. The chain carries TRBV14 and TRBJ1-2; TRBD1 agrees at 7 bases. The germline V gene has CDR1 SGHDN and CDR2 FVKESK. V lost 0 bases to trimming and J lost 6 bases; unmatched junction nucleotides: 7. The CDR3 extends over 15 amino acids. Complete variable domain (other parts from reference TRBV14 and TRBJ1-2): EAGVTQFPSHSVIEKGQTVTLRCDPISGHDNLYWYRRVMGKEIKFLLHFVKESKQDESGMPNNRFLAERTGGTYSTLKVQPAELEDSGVYFCASSQDTRGRDGYTFGSGTRLTVV.

The chain employs TRBV28 and TRBJ1-6; TRBD1 agrees at 10 bases. The length of the CDR3 is 16 residues. Losses at the gene ends were 3 bases for V and 9 bases for J; bases not matched to a gene: 8. The germline V gene encodes CDR1 MDHEN and CDR2 SYDVKM. The CDR3 bases are TGTGCCAGCAGTTTCCCCGGGACAGGGGCGGGTTCACCCCTCCACTTT. This sequence encodes CASSFPGTGAGSPLHF.

This clone was seen ten or more times. The chain combines TRBV19 with TRBJ2-2; D might be TRBD1 (5 bases). Trimming took 7 bases from V and 6 from J, leaving 12 bases between them. Germline CDR1 and CDR2: LNHDA and SQIVND (reference sequence). CDR3 length: 13 amino acids. Here the CDR3 DNA reads TGTGCCAGTAAGAAGGGGTCGGCCGGGGAGCTGTTTTTT. Its translation: CASKKGSAGELFF. The full variable domain, with the rest looked up from reference TRBV19 and TRBJ2-2, is DGGITQSPKYLFRKEGQNVTLSCEQNLNHDAMYWYRQDPGQGLRLIYYSQIVNDFQKGDIAEGYSVSREKKESFPLTVTSAQKNPTAFYLCASKKGSAGELFFGEGSRLTVL.

CDR3 DNA: TGTGCCAGTGCGACAGGGATGACAAATCAGCCCCAGCATTTT. This translates into CASATGMTNQPQHF. The chain is built from TRBV27 and TRBJ1-5, with 7 bases aligning to TRBD1. Germline trimming cut 9 bases from V and 4 bases from J; bases unmatched to any gene: 9. Per the germline V gene, CDR1 is MNHEY and CDR2 is SMNVEV (reference sequence). The CDR3 sequence is 14 residues long.

The rearrangement uses TRBV15 and TRBJ2-7; 7 bases line up with TRBD1. The CDR3 runs 17 residues. The V and J ends lost 2 bases and 0 bases, in that order; junction bases with no gene match: 10. Germline CDR1 is LNHNV and CDR2 is YYDKDF (reference sequence). The CDR3 reads CATSRRGTGVTSYEQYF. CDR3 coding DNA: TGTGCCACCAGCAGAAGGGGAACAGGGGTTACCTCCTACGAGCAGTACTTC.

This chain joins TRBV4-1 and TRBJ1-1; 8 nucleotides align to TRBD1. V gave up 4 bases and J gave up 5 bases; unmatched junction bases: 9. The germline gives CDR1 MGHRA, CDR2 YSYEKL. This CDR3 contains 15 residues. The CDR3 sequence: CASSPIGQGVTEAFF. As DNA, the CDR3 is TGCGCCAGCAGCCCCATTGGACAGGGAGTGACTGAAGCTTTCTTT.

The chain combines TRBV7-9 with TRBJ1-1; 10 bases map to TRBD1. Germline CDR1 is SEHNR and CDR2 is FQNEAQ (reference sequence). Trimming at V came to 2 bases and at J to 4 bases, leaving 10 bases not matched to a gene. This CDR3 spans 17 amino acids. CDR3 amino acids: CASSLSWDRGRGTEAFF. CDR3 sequence (DNA): TGTGCCAGCAGCTTAAGTTGGGACAGGGGAAGGGGCACTGAAGCTTTCTTT.

This clone was counted a single time. The gene calls are TRBV30 and TRBJ2-3; 7 nucleotides agree with TRBD2. In germline, CDR1 is GTSNPN, CDR2 SVGIG (reference sequence). Germline trimming cut 0 bases from V and 3 bases from J; bases unmatched to any gene: 0. This CDR3 is built from 13 residues. CDR3 in DNA: TGTGCCTGGAGTGTACTAGCGACAGATACGCAGTATTTT. Its protein is CAWSVLATDTQYF. The entire variable domain, with the rest obtained from reference TRBV30 and TRBJ2-3, is as follows: SQTIHQWPATLVQPVGSPLSLECTVEGTSNPNLYWYRQAAGRGLQLLFYSVGIGQISSEVPQNLSASRPQDRQFILSSKKLLLSDSGFYLCAWSVLATDTQYFGPGTRLTVL.